This T cell receptor (beta chain) was sequenced for a study of tissue T cells after allogeneic stem cell transplantation. Details on this clone: Gene labels here are mouse ones. From the germline J gene comes the end of the CDR3, since the read stops 1 residue before it.

V shed 1 base, J shed 9 bases, and the junction held 1 base outside the gene matches. The CDR3 is made up of 13 amino acids. The germline V gene has CDR1 KGHPV and CDR2 FQNQEV (reference sequence). TCRbeta CDR3 was sequenced at survey depth with template counts. TCRdb's table, derived via immunoSEQ multiplex PCR, lists solely in-frame clones and lacks some. The sample includes a few thousand clones, about 40% of them seen just once. This sample's time point: mouse harvest day 14 after allogeneic transplant. Tail vein injection delivered 10^7 T-cell-depleted bone marrow cells and 10^6 splenic CD5+ T cells. Tissues came from B6→BALB/c major-mismatch GVHD mice at day 7 or 14.

The sequence derives from a female BALB/c mouse given C57BL/6 T cells with graft-versus-host disease after an allogeneic hematopoietic cell transplant. The specimen sequenced was gut tissue. The J gene is TRBJ1-4, the V gene TRBV26; 8 bases line up with TRBD1. The DNA read from the CDR3 is TGTGCCAGCAGTCTGTGGGACAGGAAAAGATTATTT. Amino acids: CASSLWDRKRLF. The full CDR3 reads CASSLWDRKRLFF.